This T cell receptor (beta chain) was documented in a study of Ad26.COV2.S vaccination and SARS-CoV-2 variants. Across the study: The Ad26.COV2.S arm of the COV1001 trial was where the donor was placed.

Treatment in this sample: about 20 received Ad26.COV2.S at low or high dose, single or two shots; 5 received placebo; per-sample allocation not given. Following the first vaccine or placebo injection, samples were taken on day 63. At a Boston site, the person donating was an adult of 18-55 years. As to this clone: What it binds is unknown.

The data were produced by immunoSEQ multiplex PCR, yet TCRdb's version contains in-frame clones alone and is incomplete. The sample carries a few hundred thousand clones, under 90% recorded once. This CDR3 comprises 13 residues. V was clipped by 4 bases and J by 3 bases, with 10 bases between them. CDR1 MNHEY and CDR2 SVGAGI come from the germline V gene. Study observations and caveats: Vaccinees showed greater spike-specific TCR breadth than placebo recipients. Following vaccination, spike-specific CD8+ and CD4+ T cell responses reportedly exhibited substantial breadth.

The chain has TRBV6-5 and TRBJ2-7, with D unclear. The clonotype was recovered from a person aged 18 to 65 who received the Ad26.COV2.S COVID-19 vaccine or a placebo. Here the sequenced sample was peripheral blood, taken in a trial of Ad26.COV2.S vaccine versus placebo. CDR3 sequence: CASSLDHDYEQYF. The CDR3 region has the DNA TGTGCCAGCAGTTTGGACCACGACTACGAGCAGTACTTC.